This T cell receptor beta chain was recorded in a study of PD-1 blockade in mismatch repair-deficient tumors. At the level of the study: All were previously treated, progressing patients with over 9 mismatch repair-deficient cancer types.

With respect to this clone: Its cognate antigen is unknown.

The V gene lost 3 bases and the J gene lost 4 bases, with 12 bases spanning the gap. Looked up from germline, CDR1 is SNHLY and CDR2 is FYNNEI. The CDR3 contains 15 residues. Findings and caveats of the study: Rapid post-treatment expansion, then contraction, generally preceding radiologic response, marked tumor-resident clones.

Mismatch repair deficiency was confirmed in all patients, by PCR or immunohistochemistry. TCR sequencing covered a few patients who responded to pembrolizumab. Method: immunoSEQ multiplex PCR; TCRdb's copy keeps in-frame clones and lacks some. The sample has around 37,000 clones, over 80% seen once. This specimen consisted of PBMCs, obtained roughly 40 weeks after starting pembrolizumab. This TCR came from an adult with mismatch repair-deficient cancer. V is TRBV2 and J is TRBJ2-2; D is unresolved. The CDR3 sequence: CASSEEISGTGELFF. The CDR3 nucleotides are TGTGCCAGCAGTGAGGAGATTTCGGGCACCGGGGAGCTGTTTTTT. Full variable domain (outside the CDR3, taken from reference TRBV2 and TRBJ2-2): EPEVTQTPSHQVTQMGQEVILRCVPISNHLYFYWYRQILGQKVEFLVSFYNNEISEKSEIFDDQFSVERPDGSNFTLKIRSTKLEDSAMYFCASSEEISGTGELFFGEGSRLTVL.